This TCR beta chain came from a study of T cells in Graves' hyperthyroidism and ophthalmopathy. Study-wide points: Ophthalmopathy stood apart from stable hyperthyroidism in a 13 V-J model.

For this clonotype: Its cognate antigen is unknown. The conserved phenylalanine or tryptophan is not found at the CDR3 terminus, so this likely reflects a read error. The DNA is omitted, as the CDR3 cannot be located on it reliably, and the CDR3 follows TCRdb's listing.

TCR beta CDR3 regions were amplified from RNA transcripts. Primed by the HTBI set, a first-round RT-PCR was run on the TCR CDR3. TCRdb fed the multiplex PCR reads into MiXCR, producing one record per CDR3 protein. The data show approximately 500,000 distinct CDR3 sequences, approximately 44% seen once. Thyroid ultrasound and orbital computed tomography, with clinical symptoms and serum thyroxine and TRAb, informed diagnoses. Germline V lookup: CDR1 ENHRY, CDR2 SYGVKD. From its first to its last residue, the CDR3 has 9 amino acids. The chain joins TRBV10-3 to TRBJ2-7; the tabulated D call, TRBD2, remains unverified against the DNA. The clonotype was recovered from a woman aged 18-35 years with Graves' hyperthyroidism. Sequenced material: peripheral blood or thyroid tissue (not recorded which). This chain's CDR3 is CAISEPGLA.